Below, 23 T cell receptor beta chains from the same sample are listed, as sequenced in a study of blood T cell repertoires in COVID-19. Assay used: immunoSEQ multiplex PCR; TCRdb lists only in-frame clones, some missing. The repertoire includes 330,000 or so clones, roughly 90% of them detected once, and 2.5% to 3% sits in the top ten. Sequenced sample: PBMCs or T cells enriched from blood (not recorded which). The source of these receptors is a woman aged 25 to 39 who had recovered from COVID-19.

V is TRBV2 and J is TRBJ2-3, with D possibly TRBD1 on 6 matching bases. Trimming stripped 6 bases from V and 4 bases from J, with 17 bases between. Germline-derived CDR1 and CDR2 are SNHLY and FYNNEI. The CDR3 length is 15 residues. The chain's CDR3 is CASSPGTLNSDTQYF. The DNA of the CDR3 is TGTGCCAGCAGCCCCGGGACACTTAATTCAGATACGCAGTATTTT.

The V call is TRBV5-1, the J call TRBJ2-7; the D gene is possibly TRBD2 (5 bases). From germline, CDR1 is SGHRS and CDR2 YFSETQ. V lost 5 bases, J lost 4 bases, and 13 bases lay in between. This CDR3 region has 13 residues. CDR3 sequence (DNA): TGCGCCAGCAGAGCGGAGGAAAGGTACGAGCAGTACTTC. Translated, it gives CASRAEERYEQYF.

The rearrangement joins TRBV19 to TRBJ2-7, with D possibly matching TRBD1 (6 bases). Germline values: CDR1 LNHDA, CDR2 SQIVND (reference sequence). Trimming left V 1 base short and J 2 bases short, with 12 bases between. The CDR3 is made up of 15 amino acids. For the CDR3, the DNA is TGTGCCAGTAGTATAGTCCGACAGGACGCCTACGAGCAGTACTTC. It codes for CASSIVRQDAYEQYF.

V and J are TRBV2 and TRBJ2-7, with D perhaps TRBD1 or TRBD2 (10 bases each). The ends were cut back, 6 bases at V and 3 bases at J, with 33 bases in the middle. The CDR3 covers 20 residues. CDR1 is SNHLY and CDR2 is FYNNEI in the germline V gene. The CDR3 nucleotides read TGTGCCAGCAGCGGACAGGGGGGGGCTAGCGGGAGAAGTATTGGCTACGAGCAGTACTTC. Its protein product is CASSGQGGASGRSIGYEQYF.

This sequence joins TRBV7-8 and TRBJ1-6; 9 bases fit TRBD1. Germline V lookup: CDR1 SGHVS, CDR2 FQNEAQ. J lost 10 bases, V lost 3 bases, and 7 bases had no gene match. The CDR3 contains 15 residues. CDR3 in amino acids: CASSLGQGEGSPLHF. The CDR3 DNA reads as TGTGCCAGCAGCTTGGGACAGGGAGAAGGGTCACCCCTCCACTTT.

This clone appeared a single time. This chain links TRBV7-9 with TRBJ1-1; 8 nucleotides match TRBD1. Germline CDR1 SEHNR, CDR2 FQNEAQ (reference sequence). The CDR3 is 14 amino acids. V lost 2 bases, J lost 4 bases, and 3 bases stayed unmatched. The CDR3 nucleotides are TGTGCCAGCAGCTTACAGGGGGCGGGCACTGAAGCTTTCTTT. It yields the protein CASSLQGAGTEAFF.

The J gene is TRBJ2-5, the V gene TRBV18, with D uncertain. CDR1 KGHSH and CDR2 LQKENI come from the germline V gene. V lost 0 bases and J 1 base, leaving 9 bases between the germline ends. There are 15 residues in the CDR3. The CDR3 sequence: CASSPPRSGQETQYF. The CDR3 region has the DNA TGTGCCAGCTCACCACCAAGATCAGGCCAAGAGACCCAGTACTTC.

V is TRBV7-6 and J is TRBJ1-1, with D possibly matching TRBD1 (5 bases). This CDR3 comprises 14 residues. Per the germline V gene, CDR1 is SGHVS and CDR2 is FNYEAQ. The V end lost 5 bases, the J end lost 2 bases, and 12 bases lay between the germline ends. CDR3 loop: CASSPEQANTEAFF. The CDR3 bases are TGTGCCAGCAGCCCGGAACAGGCAAACACTGAAGCTTTCTTT.

This chain links TRBV11-3 with TRBJ2-2; 10 positions match TRBD2. This CDR3 spans 16 amino acids. The ends lost 5 bases at V and 1 base at J; junction bases unmatched: 4. The germline V gene encodes CDR1 SGHNT and CDR2 YENEEA. CDR3: CASSPRTSGNTGELFF. The CDR3, as DNA: TGTGCCAGCAGCCCCCGGACTAGCGGGAACACCGGGGAGCTGTTTTTT.

This chain links TRBV7-2 with TRBJ1-3, with 7 nucleotides matching TRBD1. Trimming took 5 bases from V and 2 from J; bases not matched to a gene: 3. The CDR3 length is 14 residues. Germline CDR1 is SGHTA and CDR2 is FQGNSA. CDR3 loop: CASSADRTGNTIYF. CDR3 nucleotide sequence: TGTGCCAGCAGCGCGGACAGGACTGGAAACACCATATATTTT. Full variable domain (remainder filled in from reference TRBV7-2 and TRBJ1-3): GAGVSQSPSNKVTEKGKDVELRCDPISGHTALYWYRQSLGQGLEFLIYFQGNSAPDKSGLPSDRFSAERTGGSVSTLTIQRTQQEDSAVYLCASSADRTGNTIYFGEGSWLTVV.

The chain joins TRBV28 to TRBJ1-5; TRBD1 might be the D (6 bases). This CDR3 region has 16 residues. Per the germline V gene, CDR1 is MDHEN and CDR2 is SYDVKM. V lost 3 bases to trimming and J lost 4 bases, with 16 bases between them. This chain's CDR3 is CASSLAGARWNQPQHF. In DNA, the CDR3 is TGTGCCAGCAGTTTGGCGGGGGCGCGCTGGAATCAGCCCCAGCATTTT.

The J gene is TRBJ2-3, the V gene TRBV13, with a weak D call TRBD2 (5 bases). The length of the CDR3 is 15 residues. V was shortened by 6 bases and J by 6 bases, with 19 bases between the two germline ends. Germline V lookup: CDR1 PRHDT, CDR2 FYEKMQ (reference sequence). CDR3 in amino acids: CASSSALPGWDTQYF. The CDR3 DNA reads as TGTGCCAGCAGTTCCGCCCTTCCGGGATGGGATACGCAGTATTTT.

The rearrangement uses TRBV24-1 and TRBJ1-4; D might be TRBD1 (6 bases). Germline lookup yields CDR1 KGHDR and CDR2 SFDVKD. This CDR3 has 15 residues. V was cut by 4 bases and J by 7 bases, with 15 bases left in between. The CDR3 DNA follows: TGTGCCACCAGTGACCCCGCCAGGGGAAGTGAAAAACTGTTTTTT. This gives the protein CATSDPARGSEKLFF.

The CDR3 sequence: CASSVGGSLFSYEQYF. CDR3 in DNA: TGTGCCAGCAGCGTAGGCGGATCCCTCTTCTCCTACGAGCAGTACTTC. The chain joins TRBV9 to TRBJ2-7; D gene ambiguous. The germline CDR1 and CDR2 sequences are SGDLS and YYNGEE. The CDR3 has 16 amino acids. The ends were cut back, 0 bases at V and 0 bases at J, with 13 bases in the middle.

This clone was observed a handful of times. The chain carries TRBV28 and TRBJ1-5; D is unclear. This CDR3 is 14 amino acids long. Germline CDR1 reads MDHEN; CDR2 reads SYDVKM. V was pared by 5 bases and J by 0 bases, with 8 bases between. The CDR3 nucleotides read TGTGCCAGCAGTGGCCTGTATAGCAATCAGCCCCAGCATTTT. Protein product: CASSGLYSNQPQHF.

This clone was seen a single time. The chain has TRBV15 and TRBJ1-6, with 7 bases fitting TRBD1. The CDR3 has 15 residues. Germline V gene sequence: CDR1 LNHNV, CDR2 YYDKDF (reference sequence). J was trimmed by 8 bases and V by 3 bases; bases with no gene match: 7. The CDR3 coding sequence is TGTGCCACCAGCAGGTTCCAGGGGGTTGATTCACCCCTCCACTTT. Residues: CATSRFQGVDSPLHF.

CDR3 nucleotide sequence: TGTGCCAGCAACCGCGGGGGGTCTGGAAACACCATATATTTT. Its translation is CASNRGGSGNTIYF. V gene TRBV6-5 combines with J gene TRBJ1-3, with D possibly being TRBD1 (5 bases). CDR1 and CDR2 (germline): MNHEY, SVGAGI. Between the trimmed V and J ends, which lost 7 bases and 1 base, there was a span of 11 bases. CDR3 length: 14 amino acids.

This chain uses TRBV9 with TRBJ2-2, with TRBD2 matching over 8 bases. The V gene end was trimmed by 6 bases and the J gene end by 2 bases; junction bases not matched to a gene: 9. The germline gives CDR1 SGDLS, CDR2 YYNGEE. The CDR3 has 16 residues. DNA for the CDR3: TGTGCCAGCACCCTGGGGGCGGGAGGCAACACCGGGGAGCTGTTTTTT. It is translated as CASTLGAGGNTGELFF.

The chain employs TRBV16 and TRBJ1-2; D may be TRBD1 (6 bases). Trimming removed 3 bases from V and 3 bases from J, with 23 bases in between. In germline, CDR1 is KGHSY, CDR2 FQNENV. This CDR3 contains 18 residues. The CDR3 loop reads CASSQGRKGELSDYGYTF. CDR3 DNA: TGTGCCAGCAGCCAGGGAAGGAAGGGGGAACTTTCCGACTATGGCTACACCTTC.

The chain uses TRBV2 and TRBJ2-3; 9 positions match TRBD2. J was trimmed by 1 base and V by 4 bases; bases with no gene match: 0. CDR1 and CDR2 from the germline V gene are SNHLY and FYNNEI. CDR3 length equals 14 residues. The DNA of the CDR3 is TGTGCCAGCAGTGGCGGGAGGGGCACAGATACGCAGTATTTT. It encodes CASSGGRGTDTQYF.

The chain has TRBV7-9 and TRBJ2-3; 8 bases agree with TRBD2. The V and J ends lost 1 base and 3 bases, in that order; junction bases with no gene match: 9. CDR1 and CDR2 from the germline V gene are SEHNR and FQNEAQ (reference sequence). The CDR3 sequence is 17 residues long. The DNA for the CDR3 is TGTGCCAGCAGCTTAGGGCTCGGGGGGGCCAGAACAGATACGCAGTATTTT. Protein: CASSLGLGGARTDTQYF.

Only one count was recorded for this clone. The rearrangement links TRBV21-1 to TRBJ2-7; TRBD1 is taken as the D call from the table, unchecked against the DNA. TRBV21-1 is described as a pseudogene. This CDR3 is 15 amino acids long. CDR3 sequence: CASRPPGQVSYEQYF. The DNA for the CDR3 is TGTGCCAGCAGGCCCCCGGGACAGGTCTCCTACGAGCAGTACTTC.

This rearrangement joins TRBV5-5 to TRBJ2-1; 8 nucleotides align to TRBD1. Germline V gives CDR1 SGHKS, CDR2 YYEKEE (reference sequence). The CDR3 has 14 residues. J lost 8 bases, V lost 4 bases, and 8 bases had no gene match. In DNA form, the CDR3 reads TGTGCCAGCAGCACCGACAGGGGTTCATATGAGCAGTTCTTC. It encodes CASSTDRGSYEQFF.